The entry below describes one TCR beta chain. The record originates from a study of cytomegalovirus exposure and HLA in healthy donors. PCR was performed using 60 Vbeta and 13 Jbeta primers. Sequencing was performed with immunoSEQ multiplex PCR; in TCRdb, only in-frame clones are kept and a portion is missing. The sample lists roughly 120,000 clones; approximately 9.4% were seen once. V was clipped by 5 bases and J by 4 bases; unmatched bases: 1. The CDR3 sequence is 13 residues long. Germline V gene lookup returns CDR1 MNHNS and CDR2 SASEGT. The sequenced sample consisted of PBMCs. This clonotype was obtained from a man aged 25 to 40 in good health and CMV-seronegative. This chain links TRBV6-1 with TRBJ1-4; 7 bases line up with TRBD1. CDR3: CASSWDSNEKLFF. DNA for the CDR3: TGTGCCAGCAGTTGGGACAGTAATGAAAAACTGTTTTTT.